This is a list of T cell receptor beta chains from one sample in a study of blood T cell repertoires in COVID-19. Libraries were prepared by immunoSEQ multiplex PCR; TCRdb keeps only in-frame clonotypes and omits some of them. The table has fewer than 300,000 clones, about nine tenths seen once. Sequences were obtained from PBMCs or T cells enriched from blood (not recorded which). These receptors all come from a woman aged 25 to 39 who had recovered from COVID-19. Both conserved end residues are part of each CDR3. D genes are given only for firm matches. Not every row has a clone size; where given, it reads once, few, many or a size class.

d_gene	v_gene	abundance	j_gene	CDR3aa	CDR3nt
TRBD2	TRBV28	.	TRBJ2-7	CASSSPGGGLLGEQYF	TGTGCCAGCAGTTCCCCCGGGGGAGGGCTACTTGGCGAGCAGTACTTC
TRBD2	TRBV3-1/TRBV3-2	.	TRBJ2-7	CASSQDTSGRYEQYF	TGTGCCAGCAGCCAAGATACTAGCGGGAGGTACGAGCAGTACTTC
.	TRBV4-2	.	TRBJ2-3	CASSQVLAGAGGTDTQYF	TGTGCCAGCAGCCAAGTATTGGCGGGGGCCGGCGGCACAGATACGCAGTATTTT
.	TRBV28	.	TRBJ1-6	CASTPTRQANSLHF	TGTGCCAGCACCCCTACCCGGCAGGCTAATTCCCTCCACTTT
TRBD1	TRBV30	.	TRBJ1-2	CAWSFQYRGPDYGYTF	TGTGCCTGGAGTTTCCAATACAGGGGGCCAGACTATGGCTACACCTTC
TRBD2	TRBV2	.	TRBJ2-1	CASTPRRASGSNEQFF	TGTGCCAGCACCCCCCGGCGGGCTAGCGGGAGCAATGAGCAGTTCTTC
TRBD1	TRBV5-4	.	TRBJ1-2	CASSSPGQGGGYTF	TGTGCCAGCAGTTCACCGGGACAGGGTGGTGGCTACACCTTC
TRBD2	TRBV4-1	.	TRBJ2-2	CASSQDPLDPSGRNTGELFF	TGCGCCAGCAGCCAAGACCCACTTGATCCTAGCGGGAGGAACACCGGGGAGCTGTTTTTT
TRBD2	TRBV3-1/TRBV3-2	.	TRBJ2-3	CASSQLVAGRTDTQYF	TGTGCCAGCAGCCAGTTAGTAGCGGGACGCACAGATACGCAGTATTTT
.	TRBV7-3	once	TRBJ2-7	CASSLNTVINEQYF	TGTGCCAGCAGCTTAAATACAGTAATTAACGAGCAGTACTTC